The 15 T cell receptor beta chains below come from one sample, sequenced in a study of human T cells and chemical hapten exposure. Specified time point: pre-sensitization, week 0. As to treatment: therapeutic diphenylcyclopropenone sensitization with weekly scalp DPC. TCRdb reprocessed the RACE reads with MiXCR, giving one entry per CDR3 protein. The table records a few hundred thousand distinct CDR3 sequences, approximately 8.6% of them present only once. The sample consisted of whole blood, taken in connection with sensitization to the hapten diphenylcyclopropenone (DPC). These receptors were collected from a woman aged 35 to 49 with alopecia areata. Some clones in this sample may be carry-over from other donors' samples.

In this sample, this clonotype turned up a few times. The V call is TRBV5-6, the J call TRBJ2-2; 8 bases map to TRBD1. Germline CDR1 reads SGHDT; CDR2 reads YYEEEE. The V segment lost 0 bases and the J segment 6 bases; nucleotides outside the gene matches: 7. This CDR3 spans 16 amino acids. Written as DNA, the CDR3 is TGTGCCAGCAGCTTGGGTATCGGACAGGGCGCCGGGGAGCTGTTTTTT. Protein product: CASSLGIGQGAGELFF.

This clonotype was observed a few times. J is TRBJ1-2 and V is TRBV29-1, with D tentatively TRBD1 (5 bases). Germline V gives CDR1 SQVTM, CDR2 ANQGSEA. The germline V and J ends were trimmed by 6 bases and 7 bases, with 12 bases remaining between them. The CDR3 is made up of 11 amino acids. For the CDR3, the DNA is TGCAGCGTCTGGGGCGGTCGTGGCTACACCTTC. As protein: CSVWGGRGYTF.

This clonotype was detected a few times. This rearrangement joins TRBV2 to TRBJ2-7, with D perhaps matching TRBD1 or TRBD2 (5 bases each). Trimming removed 11 bases from V and 2 bases from J, with 13 bases in between. Per germline, CDR1 SNHLY and CDR2 FYNNEI. The CDR3 sequence is 12 residues long. Written as DNA, the CDR3 is TGTGCCGCCTCGGGGCTTCCCTACGAGCAGTACTTC. Protein: CAASGLPYEQYF.

This clonotype has a count of ten or more. The V and J genes are TRBV7-9 and TRBJ2-3; perhaps D is TRBD1 or TRBD2 (5 bases each). The length of the CDR3 is 11 residues. Germline V CDR1 and CDR2: SEHNR, FQNEAQ (reference sequence). V lost 11 bases and J 4 bases, leaving 10 bases between the germline ends. CDR3 residues: CALGGADTQYF. CDR3 coding DNA: TGTGCCCTTGGGGGAGCAGATACGCAGTATTTT.

This clonotype was seen a handful of times. The genes are TRBV27 and TRBJ2-2; D perhaps matches TRBD1 (6 bases). V was pared by 0 bases and J by 6 bases, with 11 bases between. Germline-derived CDR1 and CDR2 are MNHEY and SMNVEV (reference sequence). The CDR3 runs to 15 residues. CDR3 in amino acids: CASSLSGGSPGELFF. The DNA for the CDR3 is TGTGCCAGCAGTTTATCAGGGGGTAGTCCCGGGGAGCTGTTTTTT.

This clonotype was counted many times. The J gene is TRBJ1-3, the V gene TRBV7-2; D is perhaps TRBD1 (6 bases). This CDR3 is built from 14 residues. Germline V CDR1 and CDR2: SGHTA, FQGNSA. V lost 5 bases to trimming and J lost 4 bases, with 12 bases between them. CDR3 coding DNA: TGTGCCAGCAGCACTACAGGGTCAGGAAACACCATATATTTT. It codes for CASSTTGSGNTIYF. The whole variable domain, filled in from reference TRBV7-2 and TRBJ1-3, reads GAGVSQSPSNKVTEKGKDVELRCDPISGHTALYWYRQSLGQGLEFLIYFQGNSAPDKSGLPSDRFSAERTGGSVSTLTIQRTQQEDSAVYLCASSTTGSGNTIYFGEGSWLTVV.

This clonotype was found a few times. The chain employs TRBV27 and TRBJ2-5, with D tentatively TRBD1 (6 bases). Per germline, CDR1 MNHEY and CDR2 SMNVEV (reference sequence). Trimming took off 5 bases at V and 2 bases at J, with 12 bases between the two ends. The CDR3 covers 14 residues. CDR3 residues: CASSPGQQQETQYF. The CDR3 DNA reads as TGTGCCAGCAGTCCAGGACAGCAACAAGAGACCCAGTACTTC.

This rearrangement joins TRBV7-8 to TRBJ1-5; D remains unclear. V gave up 1 base and J gave up 4 bases, with 14 bases separating them. The CDR3 totals 16 residues. Germline values: CDR1 SGHVS, CDR2 FQNEAQ. CDR3 nucleotide sequence: TGTGCCAGCAGCTTAGTAGATTCGCGGCCTAATCAGCCCCAGCATTTT. Protein: CASSLVDSRPNQPQHF.

This clonotype has just a few counts. CDR3 DNA: TGTGCCAGCTCATCTGAAGGGGGCGGTGATGGCTACACCTTC. Its translation: CASSSEGGGDGYTF. The V gene is TRBV18, the J gene TRBJ1-2; 7 nucleotides match TRBD1. V trimming: 5 bases; J trimming: 6 bases; junction bases outside the gene matches: 9. The CDR3 length is 14 residues. CDR1 KGHSH and CDR2 LQKENI come from the germline V gene.

This clonotype has a count of ten or more. The rearrangement joins TRBV4-3 to TRBJ2-5; D is possibly TRBD1 (5 bases). The V end lost 3 bases, the J end lost 7 bases, and 12 bases lay between the germline ends. The CDR3 runs 13 residues. Germline values: CDR1 LGHNA, CDR2 YSLEER. The CDR3 DNA sequence: TGCGCCAGCAGCCAGGACACGGTTGGGACCCAGTACTTC. This codes for CASSQDTVGTQYF.

The chain is built from TRBV14 and TRBJ2-2, with D unresolved. The germline gives CDR1 SGHDN, CDR2 FVKESK. The CDR3 runs 13 residues. V shed 6 bases and J shed 5 bases, with 10 bases lying between them. The CDR3: CASSPYRTGELFF. CDR3 DNA: TGTGCCAGCAGTCCCTACCGGACCGGGGAGCTGTTTTTT.

There are many counts of this clonotype. The chain is built from TRBV28 and TRBJ2-2, with 7 nucleotides matching TRBD2. V gave up 6 bases and J gave up 6 bases; unmatched junction bases: 13. CDR3 length equals 16 residues. The V gene's germline CDR1 is MDHEN and CDR2 SYDVKM. CDR3 protein: CASRGRGGHFSGELFF. DNA for the CDR3: TGTGCCAGCAGAGGGAGGGGAGGGCATTTCTCCGGGGAGCTGTTTTTT.

The chain is built from TRBV24-1 and TRBJ2-7, with a tentative D call TRBD2 (6 bases). The germline V gene encodes CDR1 KGHDR and CDR2 SFDVKD. CDR3 length equals 13 residues. V lost 9 bases, J lost 9 bases, and 20 bases lay in between. DNA of the CDR3: TGTGCCACCGCTAAACCTAGGAGGGTGCGGCAGTACTTC. It specifies CATAKPRRVRQYF.

J is TRBJ1-2 and V is TRBV7-2; D might be TRBD1 (5 bases). The CDR3 totals 15 residues. V gave up 1 base and J gave up 0 bases, with 9 bases separating them. Germline V CDR1 and CDR2: SGHTA, FQGNSA. The CDR3 sequence is CASSLGPGTNYGYTF. The DNA of the CDR3 is TGTGCCAGCAGCTTAGGTCCAGGGACTAACTATGGCTACACCTTC.

Turning to this clonotype: A read error may be the cause here, since a much bigger clone is one base away. The V gene is TRBV29-1, the J gene TRBJ2-7; D uncertain. Germline-derived CDR1 and CDR2 are SQVTM and ANQGSEA. The V gene lost 6 bases and the J gene lost 0 bases, with 12 bases spanning the gap. CDR3 size: 13 residues. The CDR3 DNA is TGCAGCGTCTGGGCCACATGCTCCTACGAGCAGTACTTC. Translated, it gives CSVWATCSYEQYF.